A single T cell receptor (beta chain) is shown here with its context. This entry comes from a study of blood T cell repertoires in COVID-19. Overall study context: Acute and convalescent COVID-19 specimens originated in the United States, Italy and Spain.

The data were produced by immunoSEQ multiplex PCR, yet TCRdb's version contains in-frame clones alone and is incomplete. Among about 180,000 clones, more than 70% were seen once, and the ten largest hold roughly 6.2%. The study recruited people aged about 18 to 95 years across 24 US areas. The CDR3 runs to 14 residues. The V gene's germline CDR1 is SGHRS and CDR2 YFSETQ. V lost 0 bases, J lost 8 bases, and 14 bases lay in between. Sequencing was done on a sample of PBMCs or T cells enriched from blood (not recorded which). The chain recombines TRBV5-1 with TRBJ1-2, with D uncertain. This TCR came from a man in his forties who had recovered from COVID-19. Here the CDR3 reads CASSLGHTWEGYTF. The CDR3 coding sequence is TGCGCCAGCAGCTTGGGACACACTTGGGAGGGCTACACCTTC.